A selection of T cell receptor beta chains follows, all from one sample in a study of blood T cells in healthy people across ages. TCRdb re-called the 5' RACE reads through MiXCR, storing one row per CDR3 protein. The sample gives 1.5 million to 2 million distinct CDR3 sequences, about 35% of which show up once; about 11% is in the top ten. The specimen sequenced was blood. These TCRs come from a woman aged 25 to 39 in good health. CDR3s include the opening cysteine and the closing phenylalanine or tryptophan. Each record gives: CDR3 protein, CDR3 DNA, D gene, J gene, clone size, V gene. D genes are given only for firm matches. Not all rows give a size; the values are once, few, many and, for expanded clones, a class.

CSASSLGSTGIQYF	TGCAGTGCTAGCTCCCTAGGGTCCACCGGCATTCAGTACTTC	.	TRBJ2-4	.	TRBV20-1
CASRGGAYNEQFF	TGTGCCAGCAGAGGGGGAGCGTACAATGAGCAGTTCTTC	.	TRBJ2-1	many	TRBV2
CSAFPGGQETQYF	TGCAGTGCTTTCCCGGGGGGACAAGAGACCCAGTACTTC	TRBD2	TRBJ2-5	.	TRBV20-1
CASSLEEKAFF	TGTGCCAGCAGCTTAGAGGAGAAGGCTTTCTTT	.	TRBJ1-1	.	TRBV7-2
CASSYSIGTGPGGYTF	TGTGCCAGCAGTTACTCGATTGGGACAGGCCCGGGGGGCTACACCTTC	TRBD1	TRBJ1-2	.	TRBV6-6
CAISHRGLYEQYF	TGTGCCATCTCACATCGGGGTCTCTACGAGCAGTACTTC	.	TRBJ2-7	.	TRBV10-3
CASSPTGQPNEKLFF	TGCGCCAGCAGCCCCACGGGACAACCTAATGAAAAACTGTTTTTT	.	TRBJ1-4	.	TRBV5-1
CASSYSASGGYTF	TGTGCCAGCAGTTACTCCGCCTCGGGTGGCTACACCTTC	.	TRBJ1-2	few	TRBV6-6
CSPWQRLGNTGAFF	TGCAGCCCGTGGCAGAGGTTGGGGAACACTGGAGCTTTCTTT	.	TRBJ1-1	.	TRBV20-1
CASSPREGSTDTQYF	TGTGCCAGCAGCCCGCGGGAGGGTTCCACAGATACGCAGTATTTT	TRBD2	TRBJ2-3	few	TRBV9
CAWSGYTGELFF	TGTGCCTGGTCCGGGTACACCGGGGAGCTGTTTTTT	.	TRBJ2-2	few	TRBV30
CASSFHGAEAFF	TGTGCCAGCAGTTTCCACGGAGCTGAAGCTTTCTTT	.	TRBJ1-1	.	TRBV27
CASSQETSGGFYNEQFF	TGTGCCAGCAGCCAAGAGACTAGCGGGGGGTTCTACAATGAGCAGTTCTTC	TRBD2	TRBJ2-1	.	TRBV3-1
CASSEVGKTEAFF	TGTGCCAGCAGTGAGGTGGGAAAGACTGAAGCTTTCTTT	.	TRBJ1-1	.	TRBV6-1
CASSQMRTGPQYF	TGCGCCAGCAGCCAAATGCGGACAGGGCCGCAGTATTTT	TRBD1	TRBJ2-3	.	TRBV4-1
CSARGTRDTQYF	TGCAGTGCTAGAGGTACAAGGGATACGCAGTATTTT	.	TRBJ2-3	.	TRBV20-1
CASSAGGVWGNEQFF	TGTGCCAGCAGTGCGGGGGGTGTGTGGGGCAATGAGCAGTTCTTC	TRBD2	TRBJ2-1	once	TRBV7-2
CASSSQNSYEQYF	TGTGCCAGCAGTTCCCAGAACTCCTACGAGCAGTACTTC	.	TRBJ2-7	few	TRBV27
CASSLNGQGAAYEQYF	TGTGCCAGCAGTCTGAACGGACAGGGGGCCGCCTACGAGCAGTACTTC	TRBD1	TRBJ2-7	few	TRBV27
CSGREGGVGEQYF	TGCTCTGGCCGTGAGGGAGGGGTTGGGGAGCAGTACTTC	TRBD2	TRBJ2-7	.	TRBV20-1
CSASTLSRGSYEQYF	TGCAGTGCTAGTACCCTCTCCAGGGGCTCCTACGAGCAGTACTTC	.	TRBJ2-7	few	TRBV20-1
CASSLGGSPSYNEQFF	TGTGCCAGCAGCTTGGGCGGGTCCCCCTCCTACAATGAGCAGTTCTTC	.	TRBJ2-1	.	TRBV11-2
CASRPLGHTEAFF	TGTGCCAGCAGACCTTTGGGGCACACTGAAGCTTTCTTT	.	TRBJ1-1	.	TRBV6-1
CASSSKNRGSSYNSPLHF	TGTGCCAGCAGCTCGAAGAACAGGGGGAGCTCCTATAATTCACCCCTCCACTTT	TRBD1	TRBJ1-6	once	TRBV7-9
CSARNQGGDEQFF	TGCAGTGCTAGGAACCAGGGGGGCGATGAGCAGTTCTTC	.	TRBJ2-1	.	TRBV20-1
CASSEEGQRLQYF	TGTGCCAGCAGTGAAGAAGGACAGAGACTACAGTACTTC	.	TRBJ2-4	.	TRBV6-1
CASSDLQGDKQPQHF	TGTGCCAGCAGCGATCTACAGGGGGACAAGCAGCCCCAGCATTTT	TRBD1	TRBJ1-5	.	TRBV6-6
CASTPGVATNEKLFF	TGTGCCAGCACTCCAGGGGTAGCAACTAATGAAAAACTGTTTTTT	.	TRBJ1-4	.	TRBV4-2
CASSFSRDSNEKLFF	TGTGCCAGCAGCTTTAGCCGGGACAGTAATGAAAAACTGTTTTTT	TRBD1	TRBJ1-4	.	TRBV7-2
CASSPQNLGNEQFF	TGTGCCAGCAGCCCCCAAAATCTGGGGAATGAGCAGTTCTTC	.	TRBJ2-1	few	TRBV27
CSATGTSGGYEQFF	TGCAGTGCGACCGGGACTAGCGGGGGTTATGAGCAGTTCTTC	TRBD2	TRBJ2-1	few	TRBV20-1
CASSYIVEGYTF	TGTGCCAGCAGCTACATAGTGGAAGGCTACACCTTC	.	TRBJ1-2	.	TRBV25-1
CASSQESSSGANVLTF	TGCGCCAGCAGCCAAGAGTCCTCATCTGGGGCCAACGTCCTGACTTTC	.	TRBJ2-6	many	TRBV4-1
CASSRRGVSHEQYF	TGTGCCAGCAGCCGACGGGGGGTCTCCCACGAGCAGTACTTC	TRBD2	TRBJ2-7	.	TRBV7-8
CASSPPGQGHPGELFF	TGCGCCAGCAGCCCGCCGGGACAGGGCCACCCCGGGGAGCTGTTTTTT	TRBD1	TRBJ2-2	.	TRBV4-1
CASSPAGGSGGYTF	TGTGCCAGCAGCCCGGCAGGGGGCTCCGGTGGCTACACCTTC	TRBD1	TRBJ1-2	once	TRBV27
CASSPRTSGRLSTDTQYF	TGTGCCAGCAGCCCGCGGACTAGCGGGAGGTTAAGCACAGATACGCAGTATTTT	TRBD2	TRBJ2-3	.	TRBV7-9
CASSLPPGEAFF	TGTGCCAGCAGCTTGCCCCCGGGGGAAGCTTTCTTT	.	TRBJ1-1	.	TRBV7-6
CASSRDPVSEQYF	TGTGCCAGCAGCCGGGACCCTGTGTCCGAGCAGTACTTC	.	TRBJ2-7	.	TRBV7-2
CASSLPQGERVYTEAFF	TGTGCCAGCAGCTTACCACAGGGGGAAAGGGTCTACACTGAAGCTTTCTTT	TRBD1	TRBJ1-1	.	TRBV7-9
CASSGVGSERSPSVTQYF	TGTGCCAGCAGTGGGGTAGGGAGCGAGCGAAGCCCTTCGGTTACGCAGTATTTT	.	TRBJ2-3	.	TRBV7-2
CSAEVIAGARETQYF	TGCAGTGCTGAGGTTATTGCGGGAGCCCGGGAGACCCAGTACTTC	TRBD2	TRBJ2-5	few	TRBV20-1
CASSKRAGGLTDTQYF	TGTGCCAGCAGCAAAAGGGCGGGGGGCCTAACAGATACGCAGTATTTT	TRBD2	TRBJ2-3	once	TRBV7-3
CASSRGTGGTGELFF	TGTGCCAGCAGCCGCGGGACAGGGGGCACCGGGGAGCTGTTTTTT	TRBD1	TRBJ2-2	.	TRBV6-6
CASSPRQGAVYEQYF	TGTGCCAGCAGCCCCCGACAGGGGGCAGTCTACGAGCAGTACTTC	TRBD1	TRBJ2-7	.	TRBV7-6
CASSSRTSMGYEQYF	TGTGCCAGCAGTTCCAGGACATCAATGGGCTACGAGCAGTACTTC	.	TRBJ2-7	few	TRBV6-2/TRBV6-3
CASSLDGTSGPLNEQFF	TGTGCCAGCAGTTTAGATGGGACTAGCGGGCCACTCAATGAGCAGTTCTTC	TRBD2	TRBJ2-1	.	TRBV12-3/TRBV12-4
CASSGAKDTEAFF	TGTGCCAGCAGCGGTGCTAAGGACACTGAAGCTTTCTTT	.	TRBJ1-1	.	TRBV9
CASSRRPREGAYEQYF	TGTGCCAGCAGCCGCCGCCCCCGGGAGGGGGCCTACGAGCAGTACTTC	TRBD2	TRBJ2-7	once	TRBV5-4
CSVEVNANGQFF	TGCAGCGTTGAAGTAAATGCCAATGGGCAGTTCTTC	.	TRBJ2-1	.	TRBV29-1
CASSLSGGGADEQFF	TGTGCCAGCAGCCTCTCGGGCGGGGGGGCAGATGAGCAGTTCTTC	TRBD2	TRBJ2-1	many	TRBV12-3/TRBV12-4
CASSQVNGDGYTF	TGCGCCAGCAGCCAAGTAAATGGTGATGGCTACACCTTC	.	TRBJ1-2	many	TRBV4-1
CSAPIAYTSYEQYF	TGCAGTGCCCCGATCGCCTATACTTCCTACGAGCAGTACTTC	.	TRBJ2-7	few	TRBV20-1
CASSPGVGGQETQYF	TGTGCCAGCAGCCCGGGGGTAGGCGGCCAAGAGACCCAGTACTTC	.	TRBJ2-5	few	TRBV7-9
CASSPEREANYEQYF	TGTGCCAGCAGCCCGGAGCGGGAGGCAAACTACGAGCAGTACTTC	TRBD2	TRBJ2-7	few	TRBV5-6
CASSLLGGPNTEAFF	TGTGCCAGCAGCTTGTTGGGGGGGCCGAACACTGAAGCTTTCTTT	.	TRBJ1-1	few	TRBV7-3
CASKGQGHYGHTF	TGTGCCAGCAAGGGACAGGGCCACTATGGCCACACCTTC	TRBD1	TRBJ1-2	.	TRBV6-1